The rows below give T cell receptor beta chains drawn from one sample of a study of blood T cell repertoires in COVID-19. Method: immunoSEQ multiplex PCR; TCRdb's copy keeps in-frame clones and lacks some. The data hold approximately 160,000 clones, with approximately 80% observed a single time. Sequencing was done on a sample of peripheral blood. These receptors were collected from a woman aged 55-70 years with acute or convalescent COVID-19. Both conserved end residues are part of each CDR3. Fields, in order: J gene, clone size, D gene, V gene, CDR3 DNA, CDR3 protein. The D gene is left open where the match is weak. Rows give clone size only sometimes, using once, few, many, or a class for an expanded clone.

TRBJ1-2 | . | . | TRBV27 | TGTGCCAGCAGCCCAGGGCAGGGGAAGAAGTATGGCTACACCTTC | CASSPGQGKKYGYTF
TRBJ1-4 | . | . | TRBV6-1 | TGTGCCAGCAGTGAATCGGGCGCCGGACTAACTAATGAAAAACTGTTTTTT | CASSESGAGLTNEKLFF
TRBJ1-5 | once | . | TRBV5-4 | TGTGCCAGCAGCTTCCCCGACTTAGGCAATCAGCCCCAGCATTTT | CASSFPDLGNQPQHF
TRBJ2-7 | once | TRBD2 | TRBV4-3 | TGCGCCAGCAGCCAAGTCGGGACTAGCGGGCGCTACGAGCAGTACTTC | CASSQVGTSGRYEQYF
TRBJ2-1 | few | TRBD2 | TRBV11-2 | TGTGCCAGCAGCCGAGGTGGCGGGGGGTATCTTGAGCAGTTCTTC | CASSRGGGGYLEQFF
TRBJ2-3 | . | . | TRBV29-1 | TGCAGCGTTGCCTCGGACACCACAGATACGCAGTATTTT | CSVASDTTDTQYF
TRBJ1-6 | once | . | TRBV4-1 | TGCGCCAGCAGCCAAGATCCCGCCAGGGGTAGTTCACCCCTCCACTTT | CASSQDPARGSSPLHF
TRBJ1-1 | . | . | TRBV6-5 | TGTGCCAGCGAGGGGAGGATAAACACTGAAGCTTTCTTT | CASEGRINTEAFF
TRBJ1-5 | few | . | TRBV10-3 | TGTGCCATCAGTGAAAGGGAGAATCAGCCCCAGCATTTT | CAISERENQPQHF
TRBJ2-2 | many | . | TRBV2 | TGTGCCAGCAAGGAGGCGGCGCGCACCGGGGAGCTGTTTTTT | CASKEAARTGELFF
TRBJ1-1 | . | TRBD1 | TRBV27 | TGTGCCAGCAGTCACGGACAGGAGGGTACTGAAGCTTTCTTT | CASSHGQEGTEAFF
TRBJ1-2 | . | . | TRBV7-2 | TGTGCCAGCAGCTACCGGGACAAGGGGCATGGCTACACCTTC | CASSYRDKGHGYTF
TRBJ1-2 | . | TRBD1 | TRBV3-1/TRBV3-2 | TGTGCCAGCAGCCAAGTCCCGGGACAGGGGTATGGCTACACCTTC | CASSQVPGQGYGYTF
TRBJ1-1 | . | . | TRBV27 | TGTGCCAGCAGCCGTCCGGGGGGCCTCCGGACTGAAGCTTTCTTT | CASSRPGGLRTEAFF
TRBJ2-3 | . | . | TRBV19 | TGTGCCAGTAGTATGGGGGCAGGGGTCACAGATACGCAGTATTTT | CASSMGAGVTDTQYF
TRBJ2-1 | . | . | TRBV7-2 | TGTGCCAGCAGCACCTGGAAAGGAGGGCCCCACAATGAGCAGTTCTTC | CASSTWKGGPHNEQFF
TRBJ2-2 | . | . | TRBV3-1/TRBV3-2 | TGTGCCAGCAGCCCTAAGCTTATCACCGGGGAGCTGTTTTTT | CASSPKLITGELFF
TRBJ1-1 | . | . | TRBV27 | TGTGCCAGCAGTTCCGACCCGAGGGTGGGCACTGAAGCTTTCTTT | CASSSDPRVGTEAFF
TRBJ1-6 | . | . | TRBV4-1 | TGCGCCAGCAGCCAAGTTTGGACAGTCAATTCACCCCTCCACTTT | CASSQVWTVNSPLHF
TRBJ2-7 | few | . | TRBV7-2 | TGTGCCAGCAGCTTAGTAGGGGCTAGTACCCGTGGATTTAGCTACGAGCAGTACTTC | CASSLVGASTRGFSYEQYF
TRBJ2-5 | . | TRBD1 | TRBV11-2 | TGTGCCAGCAGCCTCTACAGGGGGCGCGAAGAGACCCAGTACTTC | CASSLYRGREETQYF
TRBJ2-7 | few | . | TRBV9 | TGTGCCAGCAGCGTAGGGGGGCGATGGCAGGACAGTTTCCACGAGCAGTACTTC | CASSVGGRWQDSFHEQYF
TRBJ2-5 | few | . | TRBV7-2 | TGTGCCAGCAGACGACTAGAGAAAGAGACCCAGTACTTC | CASRRLEKETQYF
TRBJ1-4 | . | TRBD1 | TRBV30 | TGTGCCTGGAGTGTAGGGACAGATCTCGAAAAACTGTTTTTT | CAWSVGTDLEKLFF
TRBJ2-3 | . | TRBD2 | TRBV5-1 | TGCGCCAGCAGTAGTACTAGCGGGGGCGGGGATACGCAGTATTTT | CASSSTSGGGDTQYF
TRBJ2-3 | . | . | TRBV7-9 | TGTGCCAGCAGCTCCCGACCGGGGGCAGATACGCAGTATTTT | CASSSRPGADTQYF
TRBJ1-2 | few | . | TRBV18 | TGTGCCAGCTCACCACCGGGCCCTGCCTATGGCTACACCTTC | CASSPPGPAYGYTF
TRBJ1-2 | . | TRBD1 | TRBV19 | TGTGCCAGTAGTATAACCGGGACAGGGCCGGTGGGAGGCTACACCTTC | CASSITGTGPVGGYTF
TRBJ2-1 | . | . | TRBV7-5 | TGTGCCAGAAGCTCGGACTCCCCGGTGGTATACAATGAGCAGTTCTTC | CARSSDSPVVYNEQFF
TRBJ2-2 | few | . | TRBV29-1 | TGCAGCGTTGACAGCCCGAGGGCCGGGGAGCTGTTTTTT | CSVDSPRAGELFF
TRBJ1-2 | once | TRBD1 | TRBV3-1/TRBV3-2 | TGTGCCAGCAGCCAAGCTCGACAGGGTGATGGCTACACCTTC | CASSQARQGDGYTF
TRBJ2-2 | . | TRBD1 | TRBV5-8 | TGTGCCAGCAGCCCTGGGAAGGGGGCTCGTACCGGGGAGCTGTTTTTT | CASSPGKGARTGELFF
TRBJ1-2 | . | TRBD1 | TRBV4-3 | TGCGCCAGCAGCCAAGACGGGACAGGGGAATTTAGTGGCTACACCTTC | CASSQDGTGEFSGYTF
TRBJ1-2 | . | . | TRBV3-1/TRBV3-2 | TGTGCCAGCAGCCACATACAGGGAAATGGCTACACCTTC | CASSHIQGNGYTF
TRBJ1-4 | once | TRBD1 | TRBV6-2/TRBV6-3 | TGTGCCAGCAGTTATCGCGACAGGGGGCCCCCAACGGCAAAACTGTTTTTT | CASSYRDRGPPTAKLFF
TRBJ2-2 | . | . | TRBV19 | TGTGCCAGTAGTGAGGACAGCGCGAACACCGGGGAGCTGTTTTTT | CASSEDSANTGELFF
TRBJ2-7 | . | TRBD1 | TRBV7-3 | TGTGCCAGCAGCTTAAATTCCGGGACAGGGAAAGGCGAGCAGTACTTC | CASSLNSGTGKGEQYF
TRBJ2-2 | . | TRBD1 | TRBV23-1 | TGCGCCAGCAGTCCGACAACAGGGGCGAACACCGGGGAGCTGTTTTTT | CASSPTTGANTGELFF
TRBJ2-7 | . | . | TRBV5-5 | TGTGCCAGCAGCTCCCACCTGGACAGTTACGAGCAGTACTTC | CASSSHLDSYEQYF
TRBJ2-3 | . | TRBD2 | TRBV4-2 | TGTGCCAGCAGCCAATTACCTGCCGGGACTAGCGGGGGGCAGGGAGATACGCAGTATTTT | CASSQLPAGTSGGQGDTQYF
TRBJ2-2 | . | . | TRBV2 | TGTGCCAGCAAGGACACACAGAACACCGGGGAGCTGTTTTTT | CASKDTQNTGELFF
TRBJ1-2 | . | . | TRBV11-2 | TGTGCCAGCAGCTTAGGGCAGACTTTTAACTATGGCTACACCTTC | CASSLGQTFNYGYTF
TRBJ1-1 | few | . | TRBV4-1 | TGCGCCAGCAGCCAAGGTAGTGGCTACCTTCGGGTTGAAGCTTTCTTT | CASSQGSGYLRVEAFF
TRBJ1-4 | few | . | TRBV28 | TGTGCCAGCAGTTCCCCAAACTCGGAAAAACTGTTTTTT | CASSSPNSEKLFF
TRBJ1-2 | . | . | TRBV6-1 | TGTGCCAGCAGTGAAGTAGAGGGTTCTGGCTACACCTTC | CASSEVEGSGYTF